The T cell receptor (beta chain) described here comes from a study of control samples from healthy donors and cancer patients. Data came from immunoSEQ multiplex PCR; TCRdb stores just in-frame clones and leaves some out. Here the sample spans 100,000 to 120,000 clones, about 80% being singletons. CDR1 is MNHNS, CDR2 SASEGT, per germline. The CDR3 sequence is 14 residues long. Trimming stripped 3 bases from V and 9 bases from J, with 12 bases between. The sequence derives from a young man in good health. This chain joins TRBV6-1 and TRBJ1-6; D remains unclear. The sequencing sample was made of blood. DNA of the CDR3: TGTGCCAGCAGTGAGTTCATTGCGGTTTCACCCCTCCACTTT. Protein product: CASSEFIAVSPLHF.